The clone carrying this T cell receptor (beta chain) appeared a single time. In the study's own analysis: How many nucleated cells were present was estimated from reference gene primer amplification. Here immunoSEQ multiplex PCR was the method, and the copy in TCRdb shows in-frame clones only, minus some. V, J and clone size are taken as reported in that table, and D and trimming were inferred from the DNA itself. The sample comprises some 200,000 clones, under 85% of which are singletons, and roughly 6.6% rests with the top ten. The sample is drawn from a study of blood T cell repertoires in COVID-19. Study summary: The study drew acute and convalescent COVID-19 samples from the United States, Italy and Spain. The cDNA or gDNA used as material had been derived from T cells, B-cell-depleted T cells, or PBMCs.

Trimming took off 6 bases at V and 7 bases at J, with 10 bases between the two ends. CDR1 and CDR2 (germline): SGHRS, YFSETQ. CDR3 length equals 11 residues. The chain recombines TRBV5-1 with TRBJ1-1; no reliable D call. This TCR was recovered from a middle-aged woman with acute or convalescent COVID-19. Sequencing was carried out using peripheral blood. The DNA of the CDR3 is TGCGCCAGCAAGAGAAATTATGAAGCTTTCTTT. This sequence encodes CASKRNYEAFF.